This note documents a single T cell receptor beta chain sequence. Terminally differentiated effector memory CD45RA+ cells were excluded from the naive CD8 cells, which were CD45RO-negative and positively selected for CCR7. Adult donors, all healthy and HIV-negative, had no recent acute infections or vaccinations. Assay: immunoSEQ multiplex PCR; the TCRdb copy retains only in-frame clones and omits some. The sample yields some 2.1 million clones, 80% to 95% seen once. This entry belongs to a study of shared clonotypes between healthy human individuals. V was clipped by 3 bases and J by 7 bases; unmatched bases: 9. From germline, CDR1 is MDHEN and CDR2 SYDVKM. The CDR3 extends over 15 amino acids.

The chain joins TRBV28 to TRBJ2-1, with 7 bases fitting TRBD1. The TCR sequence derives from a man between 18 and 29 years old in good health. Some clones in this sample may be carry-over from other donors' samples. Material for sequencing was naive CD8+ T cells from PBMCs. The CDR3 coding sequence is TGTGCCAGCAGTTTTCCGACAGGGTTCATGAATGAGCAGTTCTTC. It yields the protein CASSFPTGFMNEQFF.